The 8 T cell receptor beta chains below were found in one sample sequenced in a study of T cell changes during pregnancy in multiple sclerosis. The assay was immunoSEQ multiplex PCR, and TCRdb's table has in-frame clones only and misses some. The data show around 13,000 clones, about 91% seen once. The sample was CD8+ T cells from peripheral blood mononuclear cells, taken in the second trimester of pregnancy. These receptors all stem from a female donor in good health, enrolled as a control in a pregnancy study.

The chain couples TRBV27 to TRBJ2-1; tentative D call: TRBD2 (6 bases). This CDR3 has 15 residues. Trimming removed 5 bases from V and 3 bases from J, with 14 bases in between. From germline, CDR1 is MNHEY and CDR2 SMNVEV (reference sequence). This chain's CDR3 is CASSPGLNNYNEQFF. The CDR3 DNA follows: TGTGCCAGCAGTCCGGGACTTAACAACTACAATGAGCAGTTCTTC.

The rearrangement joins TRBV19 to TRBJ2-3; the match to TRBD2 covers 13 bases. The CDR3 extends over 18 amino acids. The germline V gene has CDR1 LNHDA and CDR2 SQIVND (reference sequence). Trimming took 3 bases from V and 1 from J; bases not matched to a gene: 7. This CDR3 is CASSINGLAGARTDTQYF. Here the CDR3 DNA reads TGTGCCAGTAGTATTAATGGACTAGCGGGGGCCCGCACAGATACGCAGTATTTT.

Regarding this clone: Its ends do not fully match the called genes, so a read error is possible. V gene TRBV7-7 combines with J gene TRBJ2-5, with D perhaps matching TRBD2 (7 bases). CDR3 length: 14 residues. Germline CDR1 is SSHAT and CDR2 is FNYEAQ (reference sequence). CDR3 coding DNA: TGTGCTAGCAGCCCGGAGGGGGGGCCGGAGACCCAGTACTTC. It translates to CASSPEGGPETQYF.

CDR3 protein: CSVADDSWNTGELFF. DNA for the CDR3: TGCAGCGTTGCCGACGACAGCTGGAACACCGGGGAGCTGTTTTTT. The chain couples TRBV29-1 to TRBJ2-2; the D gene is possibly TRBD1 (5 bases). CDR1 is SQVTM and CDR2 is ANQGSEA in the germline V gene. Trimming stripped 4 bases from V and 1 base from J, with 13 bases between. The CDR3 is made up of 15 amino acids.

This clone was seen only once. J is TRBJ1-1 and V is TRBV11-2; no reliable D call. This CDR3 is built from 13 residues. CDR1 and CDR2 from the germline V gene are SGHAT and FQNNGV. Trimming removed 2 bases from V and 6 bases from J, with 10 bases in between. CDR3 protein: CASSLSRRSEAFF. The DNA of the CDR3 is TGTGCCAGCAGCTTATCCCGCAGGTCTGAAGCTTTCTTT.

V usage is TRBV9 and J usage is TRBJ2-4; a weak D match, TRBD2 (6 bases). CDR3 size: 16 residues. Germline V gene sequence: CDR1 SGDLS, CDR2 YYNGEE. The V end lost 1 base, the J end lost 8 bases, and 19 bases lay between the germline ends. The CDR3: CASSVYSGGGSDIQYF. CDR3 bases: TGTGCCAGCAGCGTATACTCGGGTGGAGGGAGTGACATTCAGTACTTC.

This chain uses TRBV10-1 with TRBJ2-7; TRBD1 might be the D (5 bases). Trimming shortened V by 8 bases and J by 5 bases, and 13 bases separated the two germline ends. The CDR3 is made up of 12 amino acids. The germline V gene encodes CDR1 WNHNN and CDR2 SYGVQD (reference sequence). The CDR3: CASGSGSHEQYF. CDR3 bases: TGCGCCAGCGGGTCAGGGTCCCACGAGCAGTACTTC.

The chain recombines TRBV4-3 with TRBJ1-1, with a possible D match to TRBD1 (6 bases). Germline V gene lookup returns CDR1 LGHNA and CDR2 YSLEER. Trimming shortened V by 3 bases and J by 1 base, and 12 bases separated the two germline ends. The CDR3 length is 15 residues. CDR3 DNA sequence: TGCGCCAGCAGCCACCCGGGACATAAGAACACTGAAGCTTTCTTT. Translating gives CASSHPGHKNTEAFF.